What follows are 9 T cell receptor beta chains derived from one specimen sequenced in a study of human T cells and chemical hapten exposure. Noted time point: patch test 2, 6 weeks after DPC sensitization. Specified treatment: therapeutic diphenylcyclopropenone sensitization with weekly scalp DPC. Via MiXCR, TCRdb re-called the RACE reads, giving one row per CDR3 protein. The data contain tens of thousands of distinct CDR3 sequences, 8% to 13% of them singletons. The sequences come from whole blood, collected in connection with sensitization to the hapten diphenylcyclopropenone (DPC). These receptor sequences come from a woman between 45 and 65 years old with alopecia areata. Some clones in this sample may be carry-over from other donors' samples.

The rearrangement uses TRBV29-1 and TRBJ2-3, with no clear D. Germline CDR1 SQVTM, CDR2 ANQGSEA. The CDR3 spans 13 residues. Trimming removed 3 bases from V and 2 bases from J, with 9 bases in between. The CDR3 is CSVEGRYTDTQYF. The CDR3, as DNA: TGCAGCGTTGAGGGCCGGTACACAGATACGCAGTATTTT.

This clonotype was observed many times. As DNA, the CDR3 is TGCAGCGTTGACCCTAAGTCTCAGGGACTTAACTATGGCTACACCTTC. Its translation is CSVDPKSQGLNYGYTF. The chain is built from TRBV29-1 and TRBJ1-2, with D maybe TRBD1 (5 bases). CDR1 SQVTM and CDR2 ANQGSEA come from the germline V gene. CDR3 length: 16 residues. Trimming took off 3 bases at V and 1 base at J, with 18 bases between the two ends.

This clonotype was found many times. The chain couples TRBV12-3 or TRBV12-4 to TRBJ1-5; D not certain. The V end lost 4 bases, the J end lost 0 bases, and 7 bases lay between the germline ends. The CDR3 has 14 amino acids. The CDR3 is CASSSQNSNQPQHF. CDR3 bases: TGTGCCAGCAGTTCGCAGAATAGCAATCAGCCCCAGCATTTT.

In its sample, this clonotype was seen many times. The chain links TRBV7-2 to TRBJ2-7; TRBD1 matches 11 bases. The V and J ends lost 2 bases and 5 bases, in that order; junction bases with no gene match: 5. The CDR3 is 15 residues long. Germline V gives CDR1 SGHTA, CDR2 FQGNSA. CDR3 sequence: CASSLRTGGRNEQYF. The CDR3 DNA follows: TGTGCCAGCAGCTTACGGACAGGGGGCAGGAACGAGCAGTACTTC.

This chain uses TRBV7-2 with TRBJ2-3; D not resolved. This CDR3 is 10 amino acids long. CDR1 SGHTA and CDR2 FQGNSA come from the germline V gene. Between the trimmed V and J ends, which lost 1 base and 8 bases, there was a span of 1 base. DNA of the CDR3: TGTGCCAGCAGCTTAGTTACGCAGTATTTT. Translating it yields CASSLVTQYF. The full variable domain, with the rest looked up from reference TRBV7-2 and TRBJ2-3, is GAGVSQSPSNKVTEKGKDVELRCDPISGHTALYWYRQSLGQGLEFLIYFQGNSAPDKSGLPSDRFSAERTGGSVSTLTIQRTQQEDSAVYLCASSLVTQYFGPGTRLTVL.

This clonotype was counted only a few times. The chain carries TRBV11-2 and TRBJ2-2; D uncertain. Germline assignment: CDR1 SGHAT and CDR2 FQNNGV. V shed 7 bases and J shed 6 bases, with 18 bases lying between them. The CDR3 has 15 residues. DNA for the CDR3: TGTGCCAGCACCCTAACACAAATCATTGCCGGGGAGCTGTTTTTT. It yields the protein CASTLTQIIAGELFF.

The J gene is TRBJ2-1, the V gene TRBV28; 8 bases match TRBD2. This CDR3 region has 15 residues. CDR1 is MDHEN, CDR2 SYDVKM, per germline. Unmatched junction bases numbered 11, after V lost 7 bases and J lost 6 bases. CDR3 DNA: TGTGCCAGCACGAAAATCGGGACTAGATTCAATGAGCAGTTCTTC. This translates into CASTKIGTRFNEQFF.

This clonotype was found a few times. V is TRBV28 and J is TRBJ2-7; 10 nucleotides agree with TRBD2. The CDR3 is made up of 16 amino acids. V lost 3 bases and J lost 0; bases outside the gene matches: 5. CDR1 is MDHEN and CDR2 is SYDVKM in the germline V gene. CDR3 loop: CASSFGTSATSYEQYF. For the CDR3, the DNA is TGTGCCAGCAGTTTCGGGACTAGCGCCACCTCCTACGAGCAGTACTTC.

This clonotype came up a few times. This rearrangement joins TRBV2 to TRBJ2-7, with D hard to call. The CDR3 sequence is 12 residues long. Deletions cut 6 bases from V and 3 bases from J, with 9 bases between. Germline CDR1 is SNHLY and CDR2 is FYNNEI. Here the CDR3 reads CASRTDIYEQYF. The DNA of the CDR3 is TGTGCCAGCAGGACCGACATCTACGAGCAGTACTTC.